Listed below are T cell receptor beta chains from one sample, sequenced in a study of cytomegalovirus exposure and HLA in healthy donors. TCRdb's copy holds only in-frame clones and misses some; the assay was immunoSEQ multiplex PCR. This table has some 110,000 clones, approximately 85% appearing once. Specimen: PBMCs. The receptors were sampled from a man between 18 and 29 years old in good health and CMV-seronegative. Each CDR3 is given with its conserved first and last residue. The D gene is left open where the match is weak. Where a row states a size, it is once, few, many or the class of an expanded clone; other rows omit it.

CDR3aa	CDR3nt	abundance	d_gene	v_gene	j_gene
CASSELAGGSDTQYF	TGTGCCAGCAGTGAATTAGCGGGGGGCTCAGATACGCAGTATTTT	once	TRBD2	TRBV2	TRBJ2-3
CASTRFPRQGARNTEAFF	TGTGCCAGCACCAGATTCCCGCGACAGGGGGCGCGTAACACTGAAGCTTTCTTT	NA	TRBD1	TRBV5-6	TRBJ1-1
CSGITGTRQGEQFF	TGCAGCGGTATCACCGGGACACGTCAAGGTGAGCAGTTCTTC	NA	NA	TRBV29-1	TRBJ2-1
CASSPGQITDTQYF	TGTGCCAGCAGCCCGGGACAGATCACAGATACGCAGTATTTT	NA	TRBD1	TRBV5-4	TRBJ2-3
CATSRGGWDGAGETQYF	TGTGCCACCAGCAGGGGGGGATGGGACGGGGCCGGGGAGACCCAGTACTTC	NA	NA	TRBV15	TRBJ2-5
CASSGGESYEQYF	TGTGCCAGTAGTGGGGGGGAGTCCTACGAGCAGTACTTC	few	TRBD2	TRBV19	TRBJ2-7
CASSQDRVYGYTF	TGTGCCAGCAGCCAGGACAGGGTCTATGGCTACACCTTC	NA	TRBD1	TRBV28	TRBJ1-2
CASSLEATRRNNEQFF	TGTGCCAGCAGCTTAGAGGCGACTAGACGGAACAATGAGCAGTTCTTC	NA	NA	TRBV11-2	TRBJ2-1
CASKNRGSSEQYF	TGTGCCAGCAAGAACAGGGGCTCTTCCGAGCAGTACTTC	once	TRBD1	TRBV6-1	TRBJ2-7
CASSAGTGGGSNQPQHF	TGTGCCAGCAGTGCCGGGACAGGGGGAGGAAGCAATCAGCCCCAGCATTTT	NA	TRBD1	TRBV6-1	TRBJ1-5
CASRLSRDRAHGYTF	TGCGCCAGCAGACTATCCCGGGACAGGGCTCATGGCTACACCTTC	NA	TRBD1	TRBV5-1	TRBJ1-2
CASSQADRANTEAFF	TGTGCCAGCAGCCAAGCGGACAGGGCAAACACTGAAGCTTTCTTT	NA	TRBD1	TRBV14	TRBJ1-1
CASSSSLAGPLGELFF	TGCGCCAGCAGCTCCTCCCTAGCGGGCCCCCTCGGGGAGCTGTTTTTT	NA	TRBD2	TRBV5-1	TRBJ2-2
CASSLSGGHYEQYF	TGCGCCAGCAGCTTGAGCGGGGGCCACTACGAGCAGTACTTC	NA	TRBD2	TRBV5-1	TRBJ2-7
CAWSTRATGWFF	TGTGCCTGGAGTACTAGGGCCACTGGATGGTTCTTT	NA	NA	TRBV30	TRBJ1-1
CASNMAGARENTEAFF	TGTGCCAGTAATATGGCCGGAGCCCGCGAGAACACTGAAGCTTTCTTT	NA	NA	TRBV19	TRBJ1-1
CATSPRGGTGIWKQYF	TGTGCCACCAGCCCGCGAGGTGGGACTGGGATCTGGAAGCAGTACTTC	NA	NA	TRBV15	TRBJ2-7
CATFPGQGPDTQYF	TGTGCCACCTTTCCGGGACAGGGGCCAGATACGCAGTATTTT	once	TRBD1	TRBV25-1	TRBJ2-3
CASSPKGGDEQFF	TGTGCCAGCAGCCCGAAAGGGGGGGATGAGCAGTTCTTC	NA	NA	TRBV5-4	TRBJ2-1
CASSYYRGNYGYTF	TGTGCCAGCAGTTACTATCGAGGCAACTATGGCTACACCTTC	NA	NA	TRBV6-5	TRBJ1-2
CASSIGPAGTYEQYF	TGTGCCAGTAGTATAGGGCCCGCCGGGACCTACGAGCAGTACTTC	NA	NA	TRBV19	TRBJ2-7
CASSYAGGKLFF	TGTGCCAGCAGTTACGCAGGGGGGAAACTGTTTTTT	NA	TRBD1	TRBV6-5	TRBJ1-4
CASRGTGNYGYTF	TGCGCCAGCAGGGGGACAGGGAACTATGGCTACACCTTC	NA	TRBD1	TRBV10-2	TRBJ1-2
CAWSIGSTGDYGYTF	TGTGCCTGGAGTATTGGGTCGACAGGGGACTATGGCTACACCTTC	NA	TRBD1	TRBV30	TRBJ1-2
CASRGTGGGTEAFF	TGTGCCAGCAGGGGGACAGGGGGCGGGACTGAAGCTTTCTTT	once	TRBD1	TRBV6-1	TRBJ1-1
CAMGQVGEQYF	TGTGCCATGGGGCAGGTCGGCGAGCAGTACTTC	NA	NA	TRBV7-8	TRBJ2-7
CASKEASTDTQYF	TGCGCCAGCAAAGAGGCTAGCACAGATACGCAGTATTTT	NA	NA	TRBV5-1	TRBJ2-3
CAWSVLSGSNNEQFF	TGTGCCTGGAGTGTGTTAAGCGGGAGTAATAATGAGCAGTTCTTC	NA	TRBD2	TRBV30	TRBJ2-1
CASSSGLAEGGNEQFF	TGCGCCAGCAGCTCCGGACTAGCGGAGGGAGGCAATGAGCAGTTCTTC	NA	TRBD2	TRBV5-1	TRBJ2-1
CAWSVDSGGADTQYF	TGTGCCTGGAGTGTTGATAGCGGGGGTGCAGATACGCAGTATTTT	NA	TRBD2	TRBV30	TRBJ2-3
CASSRTGAGNEGDQPQHF	TGTGCCAGTAGCCGGACCGGGGCAGGGAATGAGGGGGATCAGCCCCAGCATTTT	few	NA	TRBV19	TRBJ1-5
CASSLGQGNNEQFF	TGTGCCAGCAGCTTAGGGCAGGGTAACAATGAGCAGTTCTTC	few	NA	TRBV7-9	TRBJ2-1
CASSPDTSGDYNEQFF	TGTGCCAGCAGTCCGGATACTAGCGGGGACTACAATGAGCAGTTCTTC	NA	TRBD2	TRBV27	TRBJ2-1
CASSMGATGEAFF	TGTGCCAGTAGTATGGGGGCTACGGGTGAAGCTTTCTTT	few	NA	TRBV19	TRBJ1-1
CASSIVAKHGTGGTDTQYF	TGTGCCAGTAGTATAGTAGCCAAGCATGGGACAGGGGGCACAGATACGCAGTATTTT	NA	TRBD1	TRBV19	TRBJ2-3
CASSLSGTGASYEQYF	TGTGCCAGCAGCCTTTCCGGGACAGGGGCGTCCTACGAGCAGTACTTC	NA	TRBD1	TRBV14	TRBJ2-7
CASSRGHLFF	TGTGCCAGCAGCAGGGGACACCTGTTTTTT	NA	NA	TRBV21-1	TRBJ1-4
CASSVVEQGVEAFF	TGTGCCAGCAGCGTAGTCGAACAGGGGGTTGAAGCTTTCTTT	NA	TRBD1	TRBV9	TRBJ1-1